This TCR beta chain was identified during a study of cytomegalovirus exposure and HLA in healthy donors. Study outcomes and limitations: Altogether, 150 to 200 TCR beta chains were recorded as cytomegalovirus-associated.

Primers: 60 Vbeta forward and 13 Jbeta reverse. Some clones are missing from TCRdb's copy, which holds only in-frame ones; the method was immunoSEQ multiplex PCR. The sample includes fewer than 100,000 clones, 70% to 80% of them seen just once. The CDR3 runs 14 residues. Germline V gene lookup returns CDR1 SGHNT and CDR2 YENEEA. Notes on this clone: Its target is not known.

This chain links TRBV11-3 with TRBJ2-5; 8 bases map to TRBD2. The J call may be in error: the DNA end matches TRBJ2-7 better. This TCR was sampled from a female donor in good health and CMV-seronegative. The sequenced sample consisted of PBMCs. CDR3 in DNA: TGTGCCAGCAGCTCGGGAGGGTCCTCCTACGAGCAGTACTTC. The encoded protein is CASSSGGSSYEQYF.